The T cell receptor (beta chain) described here comes from a study of CD8+ T cells in alopecia areata. Study summary: Treated patients were dosed with oral tofacitinib, taking 5 to 10 mg twice daily. Overall study findings and caveats: Clarity of TCR sharing across patients fell short of that in mice, possibly HLA-related. Scalp specimens additionally yield sequences from normal skin's resident alphabeta T cells.

This clone has a handful of counts. Its antigen is undetermined. Treatment in this sample: oral pan-JAK inhibitor, 5-10 mg twice daily. Cell sorting on a FACSAria was used to separate CD4+ and CD8+ T cells from the PBMCs. It was cDNA, reverse transcribed from extracted RNA, that served as the sequencing template. Assay: immunoSEQ multiplex PCR; the TCRdb copy retains only in-frame clones and omits some. The repertoire consists of around 100,000 clones, with 44% occurring once and the leading ten covering around 18%. Germline CDR1 GTSNPN, CDR2 SVGIG (reference sequence). CDR3 length: 14 amino acids. The junction had 5 bases not matched to a gene; V was cut back by 2 bases and J by 5 bases.

The V gene is TRBV30, the J gene TRBJ2-7, with TRBD1 matching over 11 bases. The receptor was isolated from a human donor with alopecia areata. This specimen was CD8+ T cells sorted from blood, taken at week 24, from a patient treated with tofacitinib. In DNA form, the CDR3 reads TGTGCCTGGAGTTCCGGGACAGGGGGTGACGAGCAGTACTTC. It is translated as CAWSSGTGGDEQYF.